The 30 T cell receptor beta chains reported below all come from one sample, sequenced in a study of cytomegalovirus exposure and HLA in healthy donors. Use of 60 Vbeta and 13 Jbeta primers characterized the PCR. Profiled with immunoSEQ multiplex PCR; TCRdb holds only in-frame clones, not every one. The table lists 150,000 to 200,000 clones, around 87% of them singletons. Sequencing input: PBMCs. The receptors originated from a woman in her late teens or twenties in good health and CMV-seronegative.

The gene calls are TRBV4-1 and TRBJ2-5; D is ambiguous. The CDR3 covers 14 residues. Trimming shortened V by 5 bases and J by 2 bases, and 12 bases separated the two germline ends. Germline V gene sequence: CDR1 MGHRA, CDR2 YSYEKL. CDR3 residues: CASSSRVAQETQYF. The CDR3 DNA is TGCGCCAGCAGCTCCCGGGTAGCTCAAGAGACCCAGTACTTC.

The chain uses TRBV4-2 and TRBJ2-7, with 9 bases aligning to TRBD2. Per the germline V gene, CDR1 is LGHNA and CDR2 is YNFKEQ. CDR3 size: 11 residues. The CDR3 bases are TGTGCTGCGGGGGGGGATGGGGAGCAGTACTTC. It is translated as CAAGGDGEQYF.

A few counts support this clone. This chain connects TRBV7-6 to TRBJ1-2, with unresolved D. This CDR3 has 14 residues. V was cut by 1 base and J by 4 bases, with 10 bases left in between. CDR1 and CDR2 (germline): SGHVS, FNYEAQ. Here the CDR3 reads CASSLDPGSYGYTF. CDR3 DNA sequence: TGTGCCAGCAGCTTAGACCCAGGTTCCTATGGCTACACCTTC.

The CDR3 loop is CASSLVFQETQYF. The CDR3 coding sequence is TGTGCCAGCAGCTTAGTCTTCCAAGAGACCCAGTACTTC. V and J are TRBV7-2 and TRBJ2-5; D ambiguous. Germline values: CDR1 SGHTA, CDR2 FQGNSA. V was trimmed by 1 base and J by 1 base, leaving 4 bases between them. The length of the CDR3 is 13 residues.

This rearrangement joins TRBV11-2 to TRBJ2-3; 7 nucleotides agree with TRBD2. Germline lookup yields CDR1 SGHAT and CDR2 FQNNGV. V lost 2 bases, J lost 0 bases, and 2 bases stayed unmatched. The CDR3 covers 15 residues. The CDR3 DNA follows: TGTGCCAGCAGCTTAAAGGGAGGGAGCACAGATACGCAGTATTTT. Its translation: CASSLKGGSTDTQYF.

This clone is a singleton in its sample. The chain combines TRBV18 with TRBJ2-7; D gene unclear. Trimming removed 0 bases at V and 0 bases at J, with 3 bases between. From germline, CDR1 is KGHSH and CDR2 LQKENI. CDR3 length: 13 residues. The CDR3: CASSPPASYEQYF. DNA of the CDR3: TGTGCCAGCTCACCACCGGCCTCCTACGAGCAGTACTTC.

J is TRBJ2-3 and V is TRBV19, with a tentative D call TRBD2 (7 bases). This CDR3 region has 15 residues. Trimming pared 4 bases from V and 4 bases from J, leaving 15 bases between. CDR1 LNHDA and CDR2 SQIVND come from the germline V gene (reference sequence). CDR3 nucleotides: TGTGCCAGTAGTAAGGCGGGGGCGCGCGCAGATACGCAGTATTTT. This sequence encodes CASSKAGARADTQYF.

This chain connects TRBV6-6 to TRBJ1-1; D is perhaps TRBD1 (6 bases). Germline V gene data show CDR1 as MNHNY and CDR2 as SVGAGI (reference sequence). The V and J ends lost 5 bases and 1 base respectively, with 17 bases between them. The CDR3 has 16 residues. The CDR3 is CASSHPRTEANTEAFF. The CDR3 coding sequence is TGTGCCAGCAGTCACCCGAGGACAGAAGCGAACACTGAAGCTTTCTTT.

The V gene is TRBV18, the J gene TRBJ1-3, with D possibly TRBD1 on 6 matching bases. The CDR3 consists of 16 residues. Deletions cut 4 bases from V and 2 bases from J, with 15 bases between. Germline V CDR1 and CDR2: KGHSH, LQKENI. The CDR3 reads CASSLFGGAAGNTIYF. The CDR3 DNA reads TGTGCCAGCTCACTTTTTGGGGGCGCGGCTGGAAACACCATATATTTT.

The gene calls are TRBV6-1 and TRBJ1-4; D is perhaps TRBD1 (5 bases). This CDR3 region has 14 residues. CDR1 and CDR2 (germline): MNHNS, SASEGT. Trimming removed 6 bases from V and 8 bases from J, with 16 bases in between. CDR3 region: CASRRDLAPEKLFF. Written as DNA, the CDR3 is TGTGCCAGCAGGAGGGACTTGGCCCCCGAAAAACTGTTTTTT.

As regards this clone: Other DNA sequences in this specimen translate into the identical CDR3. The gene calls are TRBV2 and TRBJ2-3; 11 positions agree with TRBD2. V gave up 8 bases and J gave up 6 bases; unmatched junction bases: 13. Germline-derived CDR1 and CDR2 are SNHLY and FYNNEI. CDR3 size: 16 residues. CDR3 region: CASPHVAGGPTDTQYF. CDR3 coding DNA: TGTGCCAGCCCTCATGTAGCGGGGGGGCCCACGGATACGCAGTATTTT.

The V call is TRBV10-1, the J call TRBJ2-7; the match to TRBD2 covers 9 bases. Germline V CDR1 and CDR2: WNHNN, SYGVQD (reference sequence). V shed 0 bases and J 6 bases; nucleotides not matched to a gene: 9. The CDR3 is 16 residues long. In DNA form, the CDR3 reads TGCGCCAGCAGTGAGTCACGGCTAGCGGGGAGGCGCGAGCAGTACTTC. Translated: CASSESRLAGRREQYF.

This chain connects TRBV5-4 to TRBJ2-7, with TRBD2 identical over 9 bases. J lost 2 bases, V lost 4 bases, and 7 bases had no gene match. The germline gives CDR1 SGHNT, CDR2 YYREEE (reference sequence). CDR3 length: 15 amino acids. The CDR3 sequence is CASSRPAGGPYEQYF. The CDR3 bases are TGTGCCAGCAGCCGGCCAGCGGGGGGACCCTACGAGCAGTACTTC.

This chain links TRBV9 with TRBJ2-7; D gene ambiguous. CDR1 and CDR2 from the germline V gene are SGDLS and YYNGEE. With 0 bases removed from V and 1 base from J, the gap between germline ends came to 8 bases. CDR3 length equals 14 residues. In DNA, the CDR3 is TGTGCCAGCAGCGTAGGGGCATTTTCCTACGAGCAGTACTTC. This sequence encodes CASSVGAFSYEQYF.

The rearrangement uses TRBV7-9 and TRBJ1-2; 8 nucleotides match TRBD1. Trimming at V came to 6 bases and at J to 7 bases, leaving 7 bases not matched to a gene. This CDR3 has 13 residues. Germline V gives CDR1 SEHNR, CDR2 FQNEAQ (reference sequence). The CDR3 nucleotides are TGTGCCAGCAGTCCCCAGGGGGCGCTTGGCTACACCTTC. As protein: CASSPQGALGYTF. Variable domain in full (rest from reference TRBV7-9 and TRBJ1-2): DTGVSQNPRHKITKRGQNVTFRCDPISEHNRLYWYRQTLGQGPEFLTYFQNEAQLEKSRLLSDRFSAERPKGSFSTLEIQRTEQGDSAMYLCASSPQGALGYTFGSGTRLTVV.

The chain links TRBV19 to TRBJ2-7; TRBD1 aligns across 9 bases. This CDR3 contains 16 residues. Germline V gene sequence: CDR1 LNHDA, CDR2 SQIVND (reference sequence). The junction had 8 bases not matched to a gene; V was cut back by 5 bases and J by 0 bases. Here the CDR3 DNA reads TGTGCCAGTAGTTTCGACAGGGGGAAACCCTCCTACGAGCAGTACTTC. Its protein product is CASSFDRGKPSYEQYF.

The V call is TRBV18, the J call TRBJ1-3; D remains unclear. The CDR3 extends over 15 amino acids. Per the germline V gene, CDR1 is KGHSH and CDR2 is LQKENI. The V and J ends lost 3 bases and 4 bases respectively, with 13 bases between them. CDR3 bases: TGTGCCAGCTCACCTCGGAGGGAGCCAGGAAACACCATATATTTT. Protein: CASSPRREPGNTIYF.

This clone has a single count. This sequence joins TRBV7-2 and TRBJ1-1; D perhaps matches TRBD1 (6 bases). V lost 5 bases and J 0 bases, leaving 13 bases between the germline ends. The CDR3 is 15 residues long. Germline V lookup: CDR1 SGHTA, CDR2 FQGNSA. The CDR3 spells CASSPRTVLNTEAFF. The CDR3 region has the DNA TGTGCCAGCAGCCCCCGGACAGTGTTGAACACTGAAGCTTTCTTT.

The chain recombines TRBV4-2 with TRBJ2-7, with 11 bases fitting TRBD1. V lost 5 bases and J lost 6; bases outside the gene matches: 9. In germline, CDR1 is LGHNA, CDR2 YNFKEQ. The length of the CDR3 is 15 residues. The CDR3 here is CASSYGGQGASEQYF. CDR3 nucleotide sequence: TGTGCCAGCAGCTACGGTGGACAGGGGGCCTCCGAGCAGTACTTC.

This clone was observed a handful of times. Here the CDR3 reads CASSPTAQGWSSEQYF. In nucleotides, the CDR3 is TGCGCCAGCAGCCCGACAGCGCAGGGATGGTCTAGCGAGCAGTACTTC. This sequence joins TRBV5-1 and TRBJ2-7; D is perhaps TRBD1 (5 bases). V was clipped by 4 bases and J by 6 bases, with 23 bases between them. The germline gives CDR1 SGHRS, CDR2 YFSETQ. The CDR3 spans 16 residues. The whole variable domain, filled in from reference TRBV5-1 and TRBJ2-7, reads KAGVTQTPRYLIKTRGQQVTLSCSPISGHRSVSWYQQTPGQGLQFLFEYFSETQRNKGNFPGRFSGRQFSNSRSEMNVSTLELGDSALYLCASSPTAQGWSSEQYFGPGTRLTVT.

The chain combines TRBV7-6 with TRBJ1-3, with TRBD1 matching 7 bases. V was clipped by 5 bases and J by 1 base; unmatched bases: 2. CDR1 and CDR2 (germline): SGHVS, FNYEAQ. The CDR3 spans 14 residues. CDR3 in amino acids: CASSQTGSGNTIYF. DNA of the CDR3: TGTGCCAGCAGCCAGACAGGGTCTGGAAACACCATATATTTT. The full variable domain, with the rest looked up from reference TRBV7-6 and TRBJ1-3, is GAGVSQSPRYKVTKRGQDVALRCDPISGHVSLYWYRQALGQGPEFLTYFNYEAQQDKSGLPNDRFSAERPEGSISTLTIQRTEQRDSAMYRCASSQTGSGNTIYFGEGSWLTVV.

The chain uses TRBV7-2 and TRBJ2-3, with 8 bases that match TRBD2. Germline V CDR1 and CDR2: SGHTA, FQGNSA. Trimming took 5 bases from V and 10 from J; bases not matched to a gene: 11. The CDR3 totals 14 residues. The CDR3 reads CASSPMSGGGSQYF. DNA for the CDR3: TGTGCCAGCAGCCCCATGAGCGGGGGTGGCTCGCAGTATTTT. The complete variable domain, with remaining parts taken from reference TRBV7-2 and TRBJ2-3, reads GAGVSQSPSNKVTEKGKDVELRCDPISGHTALYWYRQSLGQGLEFLIYFQGNSAPDKSGLPSDRFSAERTGGSVSTLTIQRTQQEDSAVYLCASSPMSGGGSQYFGPGTRLTVL.

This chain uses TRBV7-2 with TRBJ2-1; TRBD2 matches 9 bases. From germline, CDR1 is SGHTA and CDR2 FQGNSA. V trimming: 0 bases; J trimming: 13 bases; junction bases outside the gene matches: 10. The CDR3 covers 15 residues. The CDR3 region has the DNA TGTGCCAGCAGCTTAGCGGGGCCCATAGCGGGGGTCCAGTTCTTC. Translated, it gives CASSLAGPIAGVQFF.

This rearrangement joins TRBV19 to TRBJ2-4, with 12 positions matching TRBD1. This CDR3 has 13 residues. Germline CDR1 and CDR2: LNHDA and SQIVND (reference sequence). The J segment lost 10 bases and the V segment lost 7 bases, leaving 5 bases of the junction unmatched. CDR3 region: CASKGTGGRIQYF. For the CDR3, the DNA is TGTGCCAGTAAGGGGACAGGGGGCCGGATTCAGTACTTC.

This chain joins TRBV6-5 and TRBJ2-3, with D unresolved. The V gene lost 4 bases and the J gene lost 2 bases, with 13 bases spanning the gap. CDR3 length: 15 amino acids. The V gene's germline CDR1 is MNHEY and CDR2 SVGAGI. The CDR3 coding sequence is TGTGCCAGCAGTTTAAGAGGTCCTAACACAGATACGCAGTATTTT. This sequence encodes CASSLRGPNTDTQYF.

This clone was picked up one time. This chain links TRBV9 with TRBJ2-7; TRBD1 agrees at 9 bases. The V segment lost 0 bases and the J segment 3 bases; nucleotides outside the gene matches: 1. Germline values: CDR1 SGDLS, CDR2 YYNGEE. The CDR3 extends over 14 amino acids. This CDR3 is CASSVAGQGYEQYF. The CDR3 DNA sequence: TGTGCCAGCAGCGTAGCGGGACAGGGCTACGAGCAGTACTTC.

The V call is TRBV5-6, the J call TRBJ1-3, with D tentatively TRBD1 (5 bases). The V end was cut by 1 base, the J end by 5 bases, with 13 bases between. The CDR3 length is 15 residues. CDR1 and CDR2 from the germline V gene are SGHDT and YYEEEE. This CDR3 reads CASSLPGLHRNTIYF. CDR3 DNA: TGTGCCAGCAGCTTGCCAGGGTTGCATCGAAACACCATATATTTT.

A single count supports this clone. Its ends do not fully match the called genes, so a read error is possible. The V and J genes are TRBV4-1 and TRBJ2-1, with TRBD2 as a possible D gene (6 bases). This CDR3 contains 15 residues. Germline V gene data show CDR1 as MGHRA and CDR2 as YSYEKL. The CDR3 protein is CASSQDPADYNEQLF. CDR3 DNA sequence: TGCGCCAGCAGCCAAGATCCAGCGGACTACAATGAGCAGCTCTTC.

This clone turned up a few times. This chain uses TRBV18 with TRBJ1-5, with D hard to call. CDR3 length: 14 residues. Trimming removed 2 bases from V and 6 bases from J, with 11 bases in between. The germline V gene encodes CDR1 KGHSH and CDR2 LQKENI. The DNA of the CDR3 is TGTGCCAGCTCACCATCAAGAGGTCGTCAGCCCCAGCATTTT. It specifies CASSPSRGRQPQHF.

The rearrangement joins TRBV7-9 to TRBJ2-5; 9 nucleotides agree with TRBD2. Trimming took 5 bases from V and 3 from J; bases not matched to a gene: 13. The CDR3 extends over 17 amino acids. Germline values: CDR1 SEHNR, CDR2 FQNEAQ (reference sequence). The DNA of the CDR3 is TGTGCCAGCAGCGAGGGCGGTCTAGCGGGACGGGAAGAGACCCAGTACTTC. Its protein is CASSEGGLAGREETQYF.